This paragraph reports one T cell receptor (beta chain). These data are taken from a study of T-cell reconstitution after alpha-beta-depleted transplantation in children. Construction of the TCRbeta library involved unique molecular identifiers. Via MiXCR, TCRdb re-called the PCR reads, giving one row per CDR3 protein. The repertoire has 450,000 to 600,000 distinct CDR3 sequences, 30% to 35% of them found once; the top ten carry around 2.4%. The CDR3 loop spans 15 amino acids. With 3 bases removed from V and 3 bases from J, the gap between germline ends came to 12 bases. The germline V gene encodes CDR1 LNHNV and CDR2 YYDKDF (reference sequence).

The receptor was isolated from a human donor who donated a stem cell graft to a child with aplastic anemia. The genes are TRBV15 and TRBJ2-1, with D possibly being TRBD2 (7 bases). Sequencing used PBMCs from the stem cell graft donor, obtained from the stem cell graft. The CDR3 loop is CATSSSGTSYNEQFF. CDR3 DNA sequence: TGTGCCACCAGCAGCAGCGGGACAAGCTACAATGAGCAGTTCTTC.